This TCR beta chain was captured in a study of response to subunit inactivated influenza vaccine. Study-wide points: Few new T cells, the authors suggested, are recruited by each seasonal influenza vaccination.

TCRdb redid the calling of the RT-PCR reads with MiXCR, one entry per CDR3 protein. The data hold around 500,000 distinct CDR3 sequences, with roughly 11% observed a single time. The CDR3 covers 16 residues. The V segment lost 7 bases and the J segment 3 bases; nucleotides outside the gene matches: 8. This clonotype was counted ten times or more. Antigen: not known. The receptor was isolated from a middle-aged man who received an inactivated influenza vaccine. The chain is built from TRBV12-3 or TRBV12-4 and TRBJ2-5; TRBD2 agrees at 13 bases. Sequenced material: PBMCs from blood, taken about 40 days after vaccination. CDR3 residues: CASTDGLAGDKETQYF. The CDR3 DNA sequence: TGTGCCAGCACCGATGGACTAGCGGGGGATAAAGAGACCCAGTACTTC.